One sample yielded the 18 T cell receptor beta chains listed below, sequenced in a study of graft-versus-host responses after intestinal transplantation. Which antigens these TCRs recognize remains unknown. Sequencing was performed with immunoSEQ multiplex PCR; in TCRdb, only in-frame clones are kept and a portion is missing. The sample has roughly 100,000 clones; more than 75% are singletons. Source: unstimulated CD4+ T cells sorted from spleen or lymph node cells, taken before intestinal transplant. The source of these receptors is a human donor who received an intestinal transplant.

This chain uses TRBV7-9 with TRBJ2-7, with 9 bases lining up with TRBD1. Germline lookup yields CDR1 SEHNR and CDR2 FQNEAQ (reference sequence). The CDR3 is 14 residues long. The V gene end was trimmed by 5 bases and the J gene end by 4 bases; junction bases not matched to a gene: 6. CDR3 residues: CASSEGQGVYEQYF. As DNA, the CDR3 is TGTGCCAGCAGCGAGGGACAGGGAGTGTACGAGCAGTACTTC. The full variable domain, completed using reference TRBV7-9 and TRBJ2-7, is DTGVSQNPRHKITKRGQNVTFRCDPISEHNRLYWYRQTLGQGPEFLTYFQNEAQLEKSRLLSDRFSAERPKGSFSTLEIQRTEQGDSAMYLCASSEGQGVYEQYFGPGTRLTVT.

There are a few counts of this clone. The rearrangement joins TRBV18 to TRBJ2-1; no clear D. Germline V gene data show CDR1 as KGHSH and CDR2 as LQKENI. The V end lost 6 bases, the J end lost 2 bases, and 5 bases lay between the germline ends. The CDR3 is made up of 12 amino acids. CDR3 sequence reads: CASSAAYNEQFF. The CDR3 DNA is TGTGCCAGCTCGGCGGCCTACAATGAGCAGTTCTTC.

The chain is built from TRBV7-9 and TRBJ2-2; no clear D gene. V lost 4 bases and J 3 bases, leaving 9 bases between the germline ends. Germline-derived CDR1 and CDR2 are SEHNR and FQNEAQ (reference sequence). This CDR3 region has 14 residues. CDR3 bases: TGTGCCAGCAGCTCAGACGGCTACACCGGGGAGCTGTTTTTT. Amino acid sequence: CASSSDGYTGELFF.

This chain connects TRBV7-9 to TRBJ1-2; a possible D gene is TRBD1 (5 bases). The CDR3 is 14 amino acids. Germline loops: CDR1 SEHNR, CDR2 FQNEAQ (reference sequence). Between the trimmed V and J ends, which lost 5 bases and 2 bases, there was a span of 12 bases. The CDR3 is CASSAGAGNYGYTF. CDR3 sequence (DNA): TGTGCCAGCAGCGCCGGGGCCGGAAACTATGGCTACACCTTC.

This clone was detected only a few times. The rearrangement uses TRBV27 and TRBJ1-5; weak D call: TRBD1 (6 bases). Germline V gives CDR1 MNHEY, CDR2 SMNVEV (reference sequence). This CDR3 contains 14 residues. The V end lost 2 bases, the J end lost 6 bases, and 11 bases lay between the germline ends. CDR3 DNA sequence: TGTGCCAGCAGTTTAGTCAGGGGCGGTCAGCCCCAGCATTTT. It encodes CASSLVRGGQPQHF.

The J gene is TRBJ2-1, the V gene TRBV9; a weak D match, TRBD2 (6 bases). The CDR3 length is 16 residues. The germline gives CDR1 SGDLS, CDR2 YYNGEE. V was shortened by 0 bases and J by 8 bases, with 18 bases between the two germline ends. CDR3 amino acids: CASSVASYFWGDEQFF. The CDR3 bases are TGTGCCAGCAGCGTAGCCTCCTACTTTTGGGGGGATGAGCAGTTCTTC. The entire variable domain, with the rest obtained from reference TRBV9 and TRBJ2-1, is as follows: DSGVTQTPKHLITATGQRVTLRCSPRSGDLSVYWYQQSLDQGLQFLIQYYNGEERAKGNILERFSAQQFPDLHSELNLSSLELGDSALYFCASSVASYFWGDEQFFGPGTRLTVL.

The CDR3 sequence is CASSQNAGLAGDTQYF. The CDR3 region has the DNA TGTGCCAGCAGCCAGAATGCGGGACTAGCGGGAGATACGCAGTATTTT. This chain connects TRBV7-3 to TRBJ2-3; 12 bases are a match to TRBD2. The CDR3 runs 16 residues. CDR1 and CDR2 (germline): SGHTA, FQGTGA. V shed 5 bases, J shed 5 bases, and the junction held 8 bases outside the gene matches.

The chain couples TRBV9 to TRBJ1-1; D is uncertain. Germline values: CDR1 SGDLS, CDR2 YYNGEE. Trimming cost V 3 bases and J 0 bases, with 6 bases left between them. This CDR3 has 13 residues. The CDR3 DNA reads TGTGCCAGCAGCGGGTTGGTGAACACTGAAGCTTTCTTT. This gives the protein CASSGLVNTEAFF.

The chain has TRBV19 and TRBJ2-7; TRBD2 agrees at 8 bases. The CDR3 extends over 14 amino acids. With 2 bases clipped from V and 4 bases from J, the junction kept 4 bases outside the gene matches. Germline V CDR1 and CDR2: LNHDA, SQIVND (reference sequence). CDR3 residues: CASSISRGGYEQYF. The CDR3 region has the DNA TGTGCCAGTAGTATAAGCCGGGGGGGGTACGAGCAGTACTTC.

The V and J genes are TRBV6-1 and TRBJ1-1, with 9 bases matching TRBD1. The length of the CDR3 is 14 residues. Trimming took 6 bases from V and 1 from J; bases not matched to a gene: 3. CDR1 is MNHNS and CDR2 is SASEGT in the germline V gene. CDR3 in DNA: TGTGCCAGCAGGGAGGACAGGGGGAACACTGAAGCTTTCTTT. Its protein product is CASREDRGNTEAFF.

The chain carries TRBV5-1 and TRBJ1-5; no clear D. V was shortened by 0 bases and J by 0 bases, with 13 bases between the two germline ends. The CDR3 runs to 17 residues. Per germline, CDR1 SGHRS and CDR2 YFSETQ. This chain's CDR3 is CASSLVIRVPSNQPQHF. The CDR3 nucleotides read TGCGCCAGCAGCTTGGTAATCCGGGTACCTAGCAATCAGCCCCAGCATTTT.

This chain uses TRBV5-6 with TRBJ1-2; no clear D gene. Germline CDR1 SGHDT, CDR2 YYEEEE. Trimming stripped 2 bases from V and 5 bases from J, with 7 bases between. This CDR3 is 12 amino acids long. The DNA of the CDR3 is TGTGCCAGCAGCTTAAGGGAATATGGCTACACCTTC. It specifies CASSLREYGYTF.

This clone was detected only a few times. V and J are TRBV6-6 and TRBJ2-7, with D unclear. From germline, CDR1 is MNHNY and CDR2 SVGAGI (reference sequence). The germline V and J ends were trimmed by 2 bases and 0 bases, with 5 bases remaining between them. CDR3 length: 13 residues. Written as DNA, the CDR3 is TGTGCCAGCAGTTACGACGGCTCCTACGAGCAGTACTTC. Its protein is CASSYDGSYEQYF.

This chain uses TRBV6-5 with TRBJ2-7; tentatively, D is TRBD2 (7 bases). The CDR3 spans 14 residues. V shed 5 bases and J shed 0 bases, with 11 bases lying between them. Germline CDR1 MNHEY, CDR2 SVGAGI. As DNA, the CDR3 is TGTGCCAGCAGTCGGGGGGCTCTCTCCTACGAGCAGTACTTC. Translating it yields CASSRGALSYEQYF.

This sequence joins TRBV28 and TRBJ2-1; 10 nucleotides align to TRBD2. Germline V lookup: CDR1 MDHEN, CDR2 SYDVKM. The CDR3 sequence is 16 residues long. V trimming: 1 base; J trimming: 1 base; junction bases outside the gene matches: 1. The CDR3 DNA reads TGTGCCAGCAGTTTATCTAGCGGGGGATCCTACAATGAGCAGTTCTTC. This sequence encodes CASSLSSGGSYNEQFF.

A note on this clone: A read error may produce the germline difference seen at one junction end. The chain employs TRBV7-9 and TRBJ2-5, with TRBD1 identical over 9 bases. The J call could be wrong; TRBJ2-7 is a better fit for the DNA end. The CDR3 covers 15 residues. Germline CDR1 and CDR2: SEHNR and FQNEAQ (reference sequence). CDR3 protein: CASSLVLGQGDEQYF. In DNA, the CDR3 is TGCGCCAGCAGCTTAGTGTTGGGACAGGGAGACGAGCAGTACTTC.

This sequence joins TRBV5-1 and TRBJ2-1; 12 bases align to TRBD2. The V gene's germline CDR1 is SGHRS and CDR2 YFSETQ. With 4 bases clipped from V and 4 bases from J, the junction kept 6 bases outside the gene matches. This CDR3 has 16 residues. The CDR3 sequence: CASSGLTSGGYNEQFF. In DNA form, the CDR3 reads TGCGCCAGCAGCGGACTGACTAGCGGGGGTTACAATGAGCAGTTCTTC.

The chain carries TRBV9 and TRBJ2-5; D is unclear. Trimming took off 0 bases at V and 5 bases at J, with 2 bases between the two ends. This CDR3 region has 11 residues. Germline V gene lookup returns CDR1 SGDLS and CDR2 YYNGEE. CDR3 loop: CASSVDETQYF. The DNA for the CDR3 is TGTGCCAGCAGCGTAGATGAGACCCAGTACTTC.